The rows below give T cell receptor beta chains drawn from one sample of a study of blood T cell repertoires in COVID-19. Profiling relied on immunoSEQ multiplex PCR, and the TCRdb table lists in-frame clones only, not all of them. This table has about 140,000 clones, 85% to 90% appearing once. Sequencing used peripheral blood. All receptors come from a human donor in a cohort sampled during active COVID-19. The CDR3 runs from the conserved cysteine through the conserved F or W. D genes are given only for firm matches. Not every row has a clone size; where given, it reads once, few, many or a size class.

D: TRBD1; V: TRBV11-2; size: -; J: TRBJ2-6; DNA: TGTGCCAGCAGCCCCCGTGGGACAGGCCTCTCTGGGGCCAACGTCCTGACTTTC; CDR3: CASSPRGTGLSGANVLTF
D: TRBD1; V: TRBV28; size: -; J: TRBJ2-3; DNA: TGTGCCAGCAGTTCGCGGACAGGGCCCCCTCCAGATACGCAGTATTTT; CDR3: CASSSRTGPPPDTQYF
D: -; V: TRBV6-6; size: -; J: TRBJ2-6; DNA: TGTGCCAGCAGTCCCGGGGGAGTGGGACCCTCTGGGGCCAACGTCCTGACTTTC; CDR3: CASSPGGVGPSGANVLTF
D: TRBD1; V: TRBV28; size: -; J: TRBJ1-1; DNA: TGTGCCAGCAGTTGGACAGGGGGGGACACTGAAGCTTTCTTT; CDR3: CASSWTGGDTEAFF
D: -; V: TRBV18; size: -; J: TRBJ1-6; DNA: TGTGCCAGCTCACCGGACAGAAATAATTCACCCCTCCACTTT; CDR3: CASSPDRNNSPLHF
D: -; V: TRBV29-1; size: few; J: TRBJ2-6; DNA: TGCAGCGCCCACAGCGGTGGGGCCAACGTCCTGACTTTC; CDR3: CSAHSGGANVLTF
D: TRBD1; V: TRBV28; size: -; J: TRBJ1-3; DNA: TGTGCCAGCAGTCCACAGGGGGCGTCTGGAAACACCATATATTTT; CDR3: CASSPQGASGNTIYF
D: TRBD2; V: TRBV10-3; size: -; J: TRBJ2-5; DNA: TGTGCCATCAGTGATCCGGGGGGGGAAAAGACCCAGTACTTC; CDR3: CAISDPGGEKTQYF
D: TRBD1; V: TRBV6-5; size: -; J: TRBJ1-2; DNA: TGTGCCAGCAGTACCTTTACAGGGGCCGGCTACACCTTC; CDR3: CASSTFTGAGYTF
D: -; V: TRBV7-8; size: -; J: TRBJ2-7; DNA: TGTGCCAGCAGCCCGGGACATTCCTCCTACGAGCAGTACTTC; CDR3: CASSPGHSSYEQYF
D: TRBD2; V: TRBV4-1; size: -; J: TRBJ2-2; DNA: TGCGCCAGCAGCCACCTGGGAGGGGATGAGACCGGGGAGCTGTTTTTT; CDR3: CASSHLGGDETGELFF
D: -; V: TRBV19; size: -; J: TRBJ1-6; DNA: TGTGCCAGTAGTATATTGCCCGGGGGTGTTGGATCACCCCTCCACTTT; CDR3: CASSILPGGVGSPLHF
D: TRBD1; V: TRBV28; size: once; J: TRBJ2-7; DNA: TGTGCCAGCAGTCGTGTAGGGACAGGGAGCTACGAGCAGTACTTC; CDR3: CASSRVGTGSYEQYF
D: TRBD1; V: TRBV4-1; size: -; J: TRBJ2-5; DNA: TGCGCCAGCAGCCAAGAAGGAACAGGGGAAGAGACCCAGTACTTC; CDR3: CASSQEGTGEETQYF
D: -; V: TRBV19; size: -; J: TRBJ2-3; DNA: TGTGCCAGTAGTATAGCTAGGGAGACGCAGTATTTT; CDR3: CASSIARETQYF
D: -; V: TRBV14; size: -; J: TRBJ2-7; DNA: TGTGCCAGCAGCCAATTGGGGCGGTTACGGAGGGACGAGCAGTACTTC; CDR3: CASSQLGRLRRDEQYF
D: -; V: TRBV3-1/TRBV3-2; size: few; J: TRBJ2-7; DNA: TGTGCCAGCAGCCAAGACTATCCTCTCGCCTACGAGCAGTACTTC; CDR3: CASSQDYPLAYEQYF
D: -; V: TRBV30; size: -; J: TRBJ2-6; DNA: TGTGCCTGGAGGGTTGGGGGGACTGGGGCCAACGTCCTGACTTTC; CDR3: CAWRVGGTGANVLTF
D: -; V: TRBV27; size: -; J: TRBJ2-3; DNA: TGTGCCAGCAGTTTATCCGCCCAGTTCACAGATACGCAGTATTTT; CDR3: CASSLSAQFTDTQYF
D: TRBD1; V: TRBV28; size: -; J: TRBJ1-1; DNA: TGTGCCAGCAGTGGACCCCGGACAGGTTCCACTGAAGCTTTCTTT; CDR3: CASSGPRTGSTEAFF
D: TRBD2; V: TRBV29-1; size: -; J: TRBJ2-3; DNA: TGCAGCGTCCCGGAGCGGGGGGCTCGCGGGGCGCAGTATTTT; CDR3: CSVPERGARGAQYF
D: -; V: TRBV7-8; size: -; J: TRBJ1-1; DNA: TGTGCCAGCAGCTTAGTGAGAACTGAAGCTTTCTTT; CDR3: CASSLVRTEAFF
D: -; V: TRBV10-3; size: once; J: TRBJ2-2; DNA: TGTGCCATCACCAGGACAGGGGGGGGGACTAGCCCGTACACCGGGGAGCTGTTTTTT; CDR3: CAITRTGGGTSPYTGELFF
D: -; V: TRBV3-1/TRBV3-2; size: -; J: TRBJ1-1; DNA: TGTGCCAGCAGCCAAGATCGAGGTGTTTTGGACACTGAAGCTTTCTTT; CDR3: CASSQDRGVLDTEAFF
D: TRBD2; V: TRBV19; size: once; J: TRBJ2-5; DNA: TGTGCCAGTAGTGCTTGGACTAGCGGGGGGGCCGAAGAGACCCAGTACTTC; CDR3: CASSAWTSGGAEETQYF
D: -; V: TRBV4-1; size: -; J: TRBJ1-6; DNA: TGCGCCAGCAGCCAAGATATGGAGTCACCCCTCCACTTT; CDR3: CASSQDMESPLHF
D: TRBD2; V: TRBV3-1/TRBV3-2; size: -; J: TRBJ2-7; DNA: TGTGCCAGCAGCCAAGGGCAACTAGCGGGGTCCTACGAGCAGTACTTC; CDR3: CASSQGQLAGSYEQYF
D: -; V: TRBV5-5; size: -; J: TRBJ2-2; DNA: TGTGCCAGCAGCTTGCGGGGTCCGAACACCGGGGAGCTGTTTTTT; CDR3: CASSLRGPNTGELFF
D: TRBD1; V: TRBV30; size: -; J: TRBJ2-7; DNA: TGTGCCTGGCGGGACAGCTCCTACGAGCAGTACTTC; CDR3: CAWRDSSYEQYF
D: TRBD1; V: TRBV19; size: -; J: TRBJ1-5; DNA: TGTGCCAGTAGTATGCAGGCAGGGGGCCAGCCCCAGCATTTT; CDR3: CASSMQAGGQPQHF
D: TRBD2; V: TRBV4-1; size: -; J: TRBJ2-2; DNA: TGCGCCAGCAGCCAACCCAGCGGGGGGAAGATCGGGGAGCTGTTTTTT; CDR3: CASSQPSGGKIGELFF
D: TRBD2; V: TRBV24-1; size: -; J: TRBJ2-1; DNA: TGTGCCACCAGTGATTTGCAGGGGACTAGCGGGAGGAACGAGCAGTTCTTC; CDR3: CATSDLQGTSGRNEQFF
D: TRBD1; V: TRBV7-9; size: -; J: TRBJ1-4; DNA: TGTGCCAGCAGCTTAGAGGGGACAGGGGCCTCGGAAAAACTGTTTTTT; CDR3: CASSLEGTGASEKLFF
D: TRBD2; V: TRBV11-2; size: -; J: TRBJ2-3; DNA: TGTGCCAGCAGCTCCTTACTAGCGGGAGGGCCGGATACGCAGTATTTT; CDR3: CASSSLLAGGPDTQYF
D: TRBD2; V: TRBV28; size: -; J: TRBJ2-7; DNA: TGTGCCAGCAGTCCTCATTTAGCGGGGGGTTGGTACGAGCAGTACTTC; CDR3: CASSPHLAGGWYEQYF
D: TRBD2; V: TRBV7-3; size: -; J: TRBJ2-2; DNA: TGTGCCAGCAGCCCTGCGGGGGCCGGGGAGCTGTTTTTT; CDR3: CASSPAGAGELFF
D: TRBD1; V: TRBV28; size: -; J: TRBJ1-5; DNA: TGTGCCGAGGGGGCGCGGGATCAGCCCCAGCATTTT; CDR3: CAEGARDQPQHF
D: -; V: TRBV19; size: -; J: TRBJ1-1; DNA: TGTGCCAGCGCCGTTAAAGGGGACACTGAAGCTTTCTTT; CDR3: CASAVKGDTEAFF
D: -; V: TRBV2; size: -; J: TRBJ2-4; DNA: TGTGCCAGCAGTGAAGGGGCCGGTCTAGCCAAAAACATTCAGTACTTC; CDR3: CASSEGAGLAKNIQYF
D: -; V: TRBV4-1; size: -; J: TRBJ2-4; DNA: TGCGCCAGCAGCCAAGGACTCCTGCTAGCCAAAAACATTCAGTACTTC; CDR3: CASSQGLLLAKNIQYF
D: -; V: TRBV4-1; size: -; J: TRBJ1-5; DNA: TGCGCCAGCAGCCAAGATCAGGGCTCGGCAGGCAATCAGCCCCAGCATTTT; CDR3: CASSQDQGSAGNQPQHF
D: TRBD2; V: TRBV14; size: -; J: TRBJ2-3; DNA: TGTGCCAGCAGCCTCTATAGCGGGAGCACAGATACGCAGTATTTT; CDR3: CASSLYSGSTDTQYF
D: -; V: TRBV6-1; size: -; J: TRBJ2-3; DNA: TGTGCCAGCAGTGAAGTTCAGCGCGGCACAGATACGCAGTATTTT; CDR3: CASSEVQRGTDTQYF
D: -; V: TRBV18; size: once; J: TRBJ1-2; DNA: TGTGCCAGCTCACCACGGGCAGACAACTATGGCTACACCTTC; CDR3: CASSPRADNYGYTF
D: -; V: TRBV9; size: many; J: TRBJ1-5; DNA: TGTGCCAGCAGCGTAGGAGCGAATAGCAATCAGCCCCAGCATTTT; CDR3: CASSVGANSNQPQHF
D: TRBD1; V: TRBV2; size: -; J: TRBJ2-1; DNA: TGTGCCAGCAGAGGACAGGGGAAGGAATGGGGTGAGCAGTTCTTC; CDR3: CASRGQGKEWGEQFF
D: TRBD1; V: TRBV18; size: once; J: TRBJ2-6; DNA: TGTGCCAGCTCACCGTCCTCGGGACAGTCCTCTGGGGCCAACGTCCTGACTTTC; CDR3: CASSPSSGQSSGANVLTF
D: -; V: TRBV28; size: -; J: TRBJ2-3; DNA: TGTGCCAGCAGTTTAGGCGGAACCCCAGATACGCAGTATTTT; CDR3: CASSLGGTPDTQYF
D: -; V: TRBV29-1; size: -; J: TRBJ2-7; DNA: TGCAGCGTTGAACAGTCCCATACCTACGAGCAGTACTTC; CDR3: CSVEQSHTYEQYF
D: TRBD2; V: TRBV5-1; size: -; J: TRBJ2-5; DNA: TGCGCCAGCAGCTTGGGACTAGCGGGGGGCTGGGAGACCCAGTACTTC; CDR3: CASSLGLAGGWETQYF
D: TRBD2; V: TRBV6-2/TRBV6-3; size: -; J: TRBJ2-3; DNA: TGTGCCAGCAGTTACTCGCTTGACGCCGCGAGGTTAGCGGGAGAGGGAGATACGCAGTATTTT; CDR3: CASSYSLDAARLAGEGDTQYF